Detailed here is one T cell receptor (beta chain). Antigen specificity is unknown. Germline lookup yields CDR1 SGDLS and CDR2 YYNGEE. The J segment lost 7 bases and the V segment lost 4 bases, leaving 8 bases of the junction unmatched. The CDR3 is made up of 16 amino acids. The sample originates from a study of T-cell memory formation after mild COVID-19. About the research overall: Largely, TCR clusters stayed within a single donor. Study-wide results and caveats: Specificity for SARS-CoV-2 was not confirmed among the second-wave clones peaking on day 37. Memory cells collected pre-infection included some clones that later responded, suggesting cross-reactive memory joined. While clones contracting from day 15 to 85 were balanced between CD4 and CD8, later expanders leaned CD4+.

TCRdb redid the calling of the 5' RACE reads with MiXCR, one entry per CDR3 protein. Of roughly 480,000 distinct CDR3 sequences detected, about 23% appear once; the ten largest clones hold approximately 12%. The sequence derives from an adult woman who had mild COVID-19 (a few samples of this study predate the infection). Cell type and time point are not known. The rearrangement links TRBV9 to TRBJ2-1; TRBD2 matches at 13 bases. What was sequenced was PBMCs or a T cell subset sorted from them (not recorded which). The CDR3 nucleotides are TGTGCCAGCAGCCCCGGGGGACTAGCGGGGCCAAATGAGCAGTTCTTC. It codes for CASSPGGLAGPNEQFF. The full variable domain, in which reference TRBV9 and TRBJ2-1 provide the parts outside the CDR3, is DSGVTQTPKHLITATGQRVTLRCSPRSGDLSVYWYQQSLDQGLQFLIQYYNGEERAKGNILERFSAQQFPDLHSELNLSSLELGDSALYFCASSPGGLAGPNEQFFGPGTRLTVL.